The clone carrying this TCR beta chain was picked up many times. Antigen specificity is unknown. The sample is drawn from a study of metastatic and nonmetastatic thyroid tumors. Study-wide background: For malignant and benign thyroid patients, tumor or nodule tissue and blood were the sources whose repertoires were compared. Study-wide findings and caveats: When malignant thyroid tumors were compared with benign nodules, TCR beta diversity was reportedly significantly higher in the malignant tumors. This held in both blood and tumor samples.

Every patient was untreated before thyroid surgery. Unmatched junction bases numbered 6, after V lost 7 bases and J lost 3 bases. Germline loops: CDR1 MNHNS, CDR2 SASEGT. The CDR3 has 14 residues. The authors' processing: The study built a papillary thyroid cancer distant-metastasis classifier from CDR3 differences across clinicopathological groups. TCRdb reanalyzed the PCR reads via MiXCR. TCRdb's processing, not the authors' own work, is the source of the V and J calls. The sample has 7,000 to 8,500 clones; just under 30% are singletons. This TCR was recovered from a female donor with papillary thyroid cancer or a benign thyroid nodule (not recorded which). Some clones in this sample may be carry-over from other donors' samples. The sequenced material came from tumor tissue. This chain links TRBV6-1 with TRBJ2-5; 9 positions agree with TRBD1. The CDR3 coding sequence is TGTGCCAGCATGGGACAGGGTAACAAAGAGACCCAGTACTTC. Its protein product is CASMGQGNKETQYF.